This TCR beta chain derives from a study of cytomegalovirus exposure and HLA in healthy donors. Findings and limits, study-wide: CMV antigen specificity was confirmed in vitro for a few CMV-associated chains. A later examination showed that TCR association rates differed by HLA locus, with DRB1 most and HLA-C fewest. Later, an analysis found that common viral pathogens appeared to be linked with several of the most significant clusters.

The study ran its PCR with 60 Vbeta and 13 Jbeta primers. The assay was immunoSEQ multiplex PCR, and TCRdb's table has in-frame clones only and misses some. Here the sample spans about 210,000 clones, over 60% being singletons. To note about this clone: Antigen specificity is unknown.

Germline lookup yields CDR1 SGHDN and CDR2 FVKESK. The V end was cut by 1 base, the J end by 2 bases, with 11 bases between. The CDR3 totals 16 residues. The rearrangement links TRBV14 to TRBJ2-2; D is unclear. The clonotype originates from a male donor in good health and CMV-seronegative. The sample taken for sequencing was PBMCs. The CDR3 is CASSQVAGTNTGELFF. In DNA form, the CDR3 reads TGTGCCAGCAGCCAAGTGGCTGGTACCAACACCGGGGAGCTGTTTTTT.